Described below is a single T cell receptor (beta chain) sequence and its context. Its target is not known. An end of the junction does not agree with germline; a read error may underlie this. The PCR employed 60 Vbeta primers together with 13 Jbeta primers. In the source study's methods: An analysis that came later counted roughly 80 million unique TCR beta chains, about 10 million shared. TCRdb's table, derived via immunoSEQ multiplex PCR, lists solely in-frame clones and lacks some. V and J calls and clone size follow that table, whereas D and trimming were derived from the DNA. The table lists 250,000 to 350,000 clones, 86% of them singletons. Each donor was healthy, and each was a bone marrow donor. The entry originates in a study of cytomegalovirus exposure and HLA in healthy donors. At the level of the study: Membership in the Caucasian-associated ancestry cluster was found for around 81% of 300 to 500 genotyped donors.

Germline lookup yields CDR1 SEHNR and CDR2 FQNEAQ (reference sequence). This CDR3 region has 14 residues. General study results and limits: A later analysis showed TCR association rates differing by HLA locus, peaking at DRB1 and lowest at HLA-C.

The chain couples TRBV7-9 to TRBJ1-1; no reliable D call. This clonotype was sampled from a man aged 35-49 years in good health and CMV-seropositive. Sequences were obtained from PBMCs. CDR3 nucleotide sequence: TGTTCCAGCAGCGTACCCGAGTTGGACACTGAAGCTTTCTTT. Protein product: CSSSVPELDTEAFF. Based on the CDR3 plus reference TRBV7-9 and TRBJ1-1, the full variable domain is DTGVSQNPRHKITKRGQNVTFRCDPISEHNRLYWYRQTLGQGPEFLTYFQNEAQLEKSRLLSDRFSAERPKGSFSTLEIQRTEQGDSAMYLCSSSVPELDTEAFFGQGTRLTVV.